A selection of T cell receptor beta chains follows, all from one sample in a study of T cells in Graves' hyperthyroidism and ophthalmopathy. TCRdb reanalysed the multiplex PCR reads using MiXCR and keeps one entry per CDR3 protein. This sample has 490,000 or so distinct CDR3 sequences, with 40% to 50% found just once. Specimen: peripheral blood or thyroid tissue (not recorded which). Receptors were obtained from an adult woman with Graves' disease, either hyperthyroidism or ophthalmopathy (not recorded which). Each CDR3 is given with its conserved first and last residue. A D gene is named only where the DNA matches it firmly. Some rows mark clone size as missing; the rest say once, few, many or name a class of expanded clone.

j_call: TRBJ1-2; d_call: NA; v_call: TRBV29-1; clone_size: NA; cdr3_aa: CSVSPRPGQDYGYTF; cdr3_nt: TGCAGCGTTTCTCCTCGTCCAGGGCAGGACTATGGCTACACCTTC
j_call: TRBJ1-5; d_call: NA; v_call: TRBV12-3/TRBV12-4; clone_size: NA; cdr3_aa: CASSFNGEISQPQHF; cdr3_nt: TGTGCCAGCAGTTTCAATGGGGAGATTAGTCAGCCCCAGCATTTT
j_call: TRBJ1-5; d_call: NA; v_call: TRBV5-1; clone_size: NA; cdr3_aa: CASSPRTANNQPQHF; cdr3_nt: TGCGCCAGCAGCCCAAGGACAGCAAACAATCAGCCCCAGCATTTT
j_call: TRBJ2-7; d_call: NA; v_call: TRBV5-1; clone_size: NA; cdr3_aa: CASRQVGEQYF; cdr3_nt: TGCGCCAGCCGGCAGGTAGGCGAGCAGTACTTC
j_call: TRBJ1-1; d_call: NA; v_call: TRBV10-3; clone_size: NA; cdr3_aa: CAISESGVENTEAFF; cdr3_nt: TGTGCCATCAGTGAGTCGGGGGTAGAGAACACTGAAGCTTTCTTT
j_call: TRBJ1-6; d_call: NA; v_call: TRBV11-2; clone_size: once; cdr3_aa: CASSLEQGLRGPLHF; cdr3_nt: TGTGCCAGCAGCTTAGAGCAGGGATTACGGGGGCCCCTCCACTTT
j_call: TRBJ2-7; d_call: NA; v_call: TRBV7-2; clone_size: NA; cdr3_aa: CASSHRDEYEQYF; cdr3_nt: TGTGCCAGCAGCCACCGGGACGAGTACGAGCAGTACTTC
j_call: TRBJ1-1; d_call: NA; v_call: TRBV29-1; clone_size: NA; cdr3_aa: CSVDGGGDTEAFF; cdr3_nt: TGCAGCGTGGACGGGGGAGGAGACACTGAAGCTTTCTTT
j_call: TRBJ1-6; d_call: TRBD1; v_call: TRBV5-4; clone_size: NA; cdr3_aa: CASSSGQGGNSPLHF; cdr3_nt: TGTGCCAGCAGCTCGGGACAGGGAGGGAATTCACCCCTCCACTTT
j_call: TRBJ2-7; d_call: NA; v_call: TRBV6-1; clone_size: many; cdr3_aa: CASSQTDGAYEQYF; cdr3_nt: TGTGCCAGCAGCCAGACAGATGGGGCCTACGAGCAGTACTTC
j_call: TRBJ2-7; d_call: TRBD1; v_call: TRBV7-2; clone_size: NA; cdr3_aa: CASSLALRGFDEQYF; cdr3_nt: TGTGCCAGCAGCTTAGCGCTCAGGGGGTTCGACGAGCAGTACTTC
j_call: TRBJ2-5; d_call: TRBD1; v_call: TRBV10-3; clone_size: many; cdr3_aa: CATDQGALQETQYF; cdr3_nt: TGTGCCACGGACCAGGGGGCCTTACAAGAGACCCAGTACTTC
j_call: TRBJ2-7; d_call: NA; v_call: TRBV12-3/TRBV12-4; clone_size: NA; cdr3_aa: CASSSGDSAYEQYF; cdr3_nt: TGTGCCAGCAGCTCTGGAGACTCTGCCTACGAGCAGTACTTC
j_call: TRBJ2-2; d_call: TRBD2; v_call: TRBV5-1; clone_size: NA; cdr3_aa: CASSLRLAGGGELFF; cdr3_nt: TGCGCCAGCAGCTTGAGACTAGCGGGAGGCGGGGAGCTGTTTTTT
j_call: TRBJ1-2; d_call: NA; v_call: TRBV20-1; clone_size: NA; cdr3_aa: CSAYVGQGLYGYTF; cdr3_nt: TGCAGTGCTTACGTTGGGCAGGGCCTCTATGGCTACACCTTC
j_call: TRBJ2-7; d_call: TRBD1; v_call: TRBV6-1; clone_size: NA; cdr3_aa: CASSEAGDRGAEQYF; cdr3_nt: TGTGCCAGCAGTGAAGCAGGGGACAGGGGAGCCGAGCAGTACTTC
j_call: TRBJ1-3; d_call: NA; v_call: TRBV20-1; clone_size: many; cdr3_aa: CSAVWGGRLGNTIYF; cdr3_nt: TGCAGTGCAGTTTGGGGAGGTCGTCTCGGAAACACCATATATTTT
j_call: TRBJ2-1; d_call: TRBD2; v_call: TRBV11-2; clone_size: NA; cdr3_aa: CASSQGTSGSVEQFF; cdr3_nt: TGTGCCAGCAGCCAAGGGACTAGCGGGAGCGTTGAGCAGTTCTTC
j_call: TRBJ2-5; d_call: NA; v_call: TRBV14; clone_size: NA; cdr3_aa: CASSQNGGEETQYF; cdr3_nt: TGTGCCAGCAGCCAAAACGGAGGGGAAGAGACCCAGTACTTC
j_call: TRBJ2-5; d_call: TRBD1; v_call: TRBV29-1; clone_size: NA; cdr3_aa: CSFGTGGGETQYF; cdr3_nt: TGCAGTTTCGGGACAGGGGGCGGAGAGACCCAGTACTTC
j_call: TRBJ2-2; d_call: NA; v_call: TRBV19; clone_size: NA; cdr3_aa: CASSIRVRPNTGELFF; cdr3_nt: TGTGCCAGTAGTATAAGGGTCCGACCGAACACCGGGGAGCTGTTTTTT
j_call: TRBJ1-2; d_call: TRBD1; v_call: TRBV2; clone_size: NA; cdr3_aa: CASRTTGGSTYTF; cdr3_nt: TGTGCCAGCAGAACCACAGGGGGATCAACCTACACCTTC
j_call: TRBJ1-1; d_call: NA; v_call: TRBV2; clone_size: many; cdr3_aa: CASGADTNTEAFF; cdr3_nt: TGTGCCAGCGGCGCCGATACGAACACTGAAGCTTTCTTT
j_call: TRBJ1-1; d_call: NA; v_call: TRBV12-3/TRBV12-4; clone_size: NA; cdr3_aa: CASSFRGADTEAFF; cdr3_nt: TGTGCCAGCAGTTTCCGGGGAGCGGACACTGAAGCTTTCTTT
j_call: TRBJ1-1; d_call: NA; v_call: TRBV4-1; clone_size: NA; cdr3_aa: CASSHGQRTVEAFF; cdr3_nt: TGCGCCAGCAGCCACGGACAGAGAACAGTTGAAGCTTTCTTT
j_call: TRBJ1-2; d_call: TRBD1; v_call: TRBV7-6; clone_size: NA; cdr3_aa: CASSPTGKGGYGYTF; cdr3_nt: TGTGCCAGCAGTCCGACAGGGAAGGGCGGCTATGGCTACACCTTC
j_call: TRBJ2-5; d_call: NA; v_call: TRBV7-7; clone_size: NA; cdr3_aa: CASSQVASQETQYF; cdr3_nt: TGTGCCAGCAGCCAAGTGGCATCGCAAGAGACCCAGTACTTC